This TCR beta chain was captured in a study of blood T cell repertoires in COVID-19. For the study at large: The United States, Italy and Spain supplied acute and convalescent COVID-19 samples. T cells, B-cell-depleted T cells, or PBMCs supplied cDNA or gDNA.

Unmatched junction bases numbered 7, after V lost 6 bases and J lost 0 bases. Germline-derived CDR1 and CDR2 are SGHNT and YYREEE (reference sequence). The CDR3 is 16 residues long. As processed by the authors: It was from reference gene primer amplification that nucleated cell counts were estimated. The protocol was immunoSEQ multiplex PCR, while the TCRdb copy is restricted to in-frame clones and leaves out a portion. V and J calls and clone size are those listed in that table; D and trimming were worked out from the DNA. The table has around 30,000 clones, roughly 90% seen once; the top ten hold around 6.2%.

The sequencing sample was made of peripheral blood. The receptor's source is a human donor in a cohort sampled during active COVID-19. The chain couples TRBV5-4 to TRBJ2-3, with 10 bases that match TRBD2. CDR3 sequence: CASTPSGGSSTDTQYF. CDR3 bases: TGTGCCAGCACCCCTAGCGGGGGCTCTAGCACAGATACGCAGTATTTT.